This T cell receptor beta chain was obtained from a study of T cell responses to AZD1222 COVID-19 vaccine. General study results and limits: Donors were chiefly white British, with a greater number of females, and clonal diversity was perhaps underestimated. Reportedly, nearly half of unique spike TCRs recognized epitopes outside B.1.351/B.1.1.7 mutations. The study found vaccine-associated CD4 TCRs spanning spike, dominant at 160-218 and 743-854.

Sequencing used immunoSEQ multiplex PCR; TCRdb keeps in-frame clones, though not all of them. The data hold approximately 90,000 clones, with about 89% observed a single time. The sample holds a few counts of this clone. Its specificity is not known. V gave up 5 bases and J gave up 3 bases, with 17 bases separating them. The CDR3 is 15 amino acids. Per germline, CDR1 SGHAT and CDR2 FQNNGV. V is TRBV11-2 and J is TRBJ2-7, with D tentatively TRBD1 or TRBD2 (5 bases each). The TCR sequence derives from an adult in good health. The specimen was peripheral blood, collected on day 0 of AZD1222 vaccination. The CDR3 DNA reads TGTGCCAGCAGCAAAGGCCGGGACCCTAACTACGAGCAGTACTTC. Its translation is CASSKGRDPNYEQYF.